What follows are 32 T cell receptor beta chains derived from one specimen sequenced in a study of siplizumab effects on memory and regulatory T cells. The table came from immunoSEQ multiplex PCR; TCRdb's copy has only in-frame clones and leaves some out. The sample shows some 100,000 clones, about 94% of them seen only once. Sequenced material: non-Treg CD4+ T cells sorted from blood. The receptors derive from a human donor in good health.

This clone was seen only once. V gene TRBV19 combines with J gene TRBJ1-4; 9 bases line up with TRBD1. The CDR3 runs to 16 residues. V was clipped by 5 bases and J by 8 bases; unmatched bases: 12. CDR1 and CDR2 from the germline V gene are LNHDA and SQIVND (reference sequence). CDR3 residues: CASSSPAGTGIEKLFF. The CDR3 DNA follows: TGTGCCAGTAGTTCCCCCGCTGGGACAGGGATAGAAAAACTGTTTTTT.

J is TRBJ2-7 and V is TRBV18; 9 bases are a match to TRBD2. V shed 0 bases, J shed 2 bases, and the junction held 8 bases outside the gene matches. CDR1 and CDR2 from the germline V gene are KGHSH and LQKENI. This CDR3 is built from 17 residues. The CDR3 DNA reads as TGTGCCAGCTCACCACCAACGCGAGCTAGCGGGGCCTACGAGCAGTACTTC. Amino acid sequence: CASSPPTRASGAYEQYF.

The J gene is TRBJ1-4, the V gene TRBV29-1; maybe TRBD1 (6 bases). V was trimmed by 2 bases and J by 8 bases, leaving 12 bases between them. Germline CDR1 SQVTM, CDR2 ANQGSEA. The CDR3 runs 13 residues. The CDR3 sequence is CSVESGVEEKLFF. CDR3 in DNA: TGCAGCGTTGAATCAGGGGTTGAGGAAAAACTGTTTTTT.

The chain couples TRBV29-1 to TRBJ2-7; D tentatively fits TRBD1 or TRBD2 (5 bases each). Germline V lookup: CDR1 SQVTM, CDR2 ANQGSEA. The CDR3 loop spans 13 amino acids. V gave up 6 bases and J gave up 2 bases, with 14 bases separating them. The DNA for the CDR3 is TGCAGCGTCGCCCGGGGCAGGGCCTACGAGCAGTACTTC. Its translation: CSVARGRAYEQYF.

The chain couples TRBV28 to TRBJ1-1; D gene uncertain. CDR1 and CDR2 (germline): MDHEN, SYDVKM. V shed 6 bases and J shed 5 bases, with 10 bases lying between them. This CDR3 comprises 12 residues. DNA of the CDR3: TGTGCCAGCAGGAAAACAATTACTGAAGCTTTCTTT. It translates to CASRKTITEAFF. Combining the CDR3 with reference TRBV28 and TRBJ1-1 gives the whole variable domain DVKVTQSSRYLVKRTGEKVFLECVQDMDHENMFWYRQDPGLGLRLIYFSYDVKMKEKGDIPEGYSVSREKKERFSLILESASTNQTSMYLCASRKTITEAFFGQGTRLTVV.

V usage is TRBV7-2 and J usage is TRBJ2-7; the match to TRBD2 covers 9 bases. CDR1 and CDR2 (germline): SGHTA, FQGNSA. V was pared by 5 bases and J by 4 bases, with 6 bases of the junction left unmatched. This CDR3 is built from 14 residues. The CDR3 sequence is CASSLSGRRYEQYF. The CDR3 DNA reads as TGTGCCAGCAGCCTTAGCGGGAGAAGATACGAGCAGTACTTC.

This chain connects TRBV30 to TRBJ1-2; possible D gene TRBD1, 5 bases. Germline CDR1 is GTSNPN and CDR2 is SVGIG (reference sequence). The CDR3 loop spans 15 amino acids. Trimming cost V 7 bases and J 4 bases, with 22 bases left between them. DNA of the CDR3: TGTGCCTATCACGGGACTCCTCGGGGAGCCTATGGCTACACCTTC. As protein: CAYHGTPRGAYGYTF.

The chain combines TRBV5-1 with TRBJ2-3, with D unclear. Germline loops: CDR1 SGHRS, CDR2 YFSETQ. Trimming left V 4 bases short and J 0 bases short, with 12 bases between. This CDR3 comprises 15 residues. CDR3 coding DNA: TGCGCCAGCAGCCTCTCCCGTCCTAGCACAGATACGCAGTATTTT. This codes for CASSLSRPSTDTQYF.

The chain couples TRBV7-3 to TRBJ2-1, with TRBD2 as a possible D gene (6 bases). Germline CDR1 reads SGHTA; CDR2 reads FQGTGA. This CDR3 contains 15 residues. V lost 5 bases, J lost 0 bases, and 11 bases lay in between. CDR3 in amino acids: CASSPLADSYNEQFF. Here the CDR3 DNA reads TGTGCCAGCAGCCCATTAGCGGACTCCTACAATGAGCAGTTCTTC. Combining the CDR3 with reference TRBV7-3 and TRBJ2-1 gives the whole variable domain GAGVSQTPSNKVTEKGKYVELRCDPISGHTALYWYRQSLGQGPEFLIYFQGTGAADDSGLPNDRFFAVRPEGSVSTLKIQRTERGDSAVYLCASSPLADSYNEQFFGPGTRLTVL.

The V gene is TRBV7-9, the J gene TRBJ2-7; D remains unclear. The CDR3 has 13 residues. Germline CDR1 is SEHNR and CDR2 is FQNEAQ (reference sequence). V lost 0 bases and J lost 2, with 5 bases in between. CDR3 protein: CASSLAGTYEQYF. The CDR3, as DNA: TGTGCCAGCAGCTTAGCGGGAACCTACGAGCAGTACTTC.

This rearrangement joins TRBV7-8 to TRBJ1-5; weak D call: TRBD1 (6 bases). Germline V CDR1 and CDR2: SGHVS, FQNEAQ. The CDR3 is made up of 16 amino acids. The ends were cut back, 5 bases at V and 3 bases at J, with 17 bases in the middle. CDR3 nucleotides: TGTGCCAGCAGCCAGGGGCAGGGTCGGATCAATCAGCCCCAGCATTTT. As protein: CASSQGQGRINQPQHF.

CDR3 sequence (DNA): TGTGCCAGCAGTGCGGGGACAGATTATGGCTACACCTTC. It translates to CASSAGTDYGYTF. This sequence joins TRBV2 and TRBJ1-2; 7 bases match TRBD1. V shed 4 bases and J 5 bases; nucleotides not matched to a gene: 4. Germline V gives CDR1 SNHLY, CDR2 FYNNEI. This CDR3 comprises 13 residues.

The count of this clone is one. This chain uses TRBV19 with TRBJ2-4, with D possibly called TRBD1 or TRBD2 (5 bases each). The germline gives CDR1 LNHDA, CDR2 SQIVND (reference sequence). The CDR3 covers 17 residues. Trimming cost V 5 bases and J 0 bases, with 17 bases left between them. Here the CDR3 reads CASSVGASNIAKNIQYF. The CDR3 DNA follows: TGTGCCAGTAGTGTCGGGGCCTCTAACATAGCCAAAAACATTCAGTACTTC.

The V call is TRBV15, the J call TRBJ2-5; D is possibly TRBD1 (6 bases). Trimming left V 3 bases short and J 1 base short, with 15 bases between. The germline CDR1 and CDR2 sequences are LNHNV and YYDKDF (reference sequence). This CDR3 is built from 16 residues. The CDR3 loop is CATSSLKGGSQETQYF. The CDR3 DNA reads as TGTGCCACCAGCAGTCTCAAAGGGGGATCCCAAGAGACCCAGTACTTC.

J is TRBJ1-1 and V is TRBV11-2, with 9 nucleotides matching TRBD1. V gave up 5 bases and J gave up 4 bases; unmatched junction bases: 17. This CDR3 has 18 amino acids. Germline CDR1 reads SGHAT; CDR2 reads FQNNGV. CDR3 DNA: TGTGCCAGCAGCCTGGGGACAGGGCGCCTCATCAAGGGCACTGAAGCTTTCTTT. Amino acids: CASSLGTGRLIKGTEAFF. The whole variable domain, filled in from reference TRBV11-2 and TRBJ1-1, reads EAGVAQSPRYKIIEKRQSVAFWCNPISGHATLYWYQQILGQGPKLLIQFQNNGVVDDSQLPKDRFSAERLKGVDSTLKIQPAKLEDSAVYLCASSLGTGRLIKGTEAFFGQGTRLTVV.

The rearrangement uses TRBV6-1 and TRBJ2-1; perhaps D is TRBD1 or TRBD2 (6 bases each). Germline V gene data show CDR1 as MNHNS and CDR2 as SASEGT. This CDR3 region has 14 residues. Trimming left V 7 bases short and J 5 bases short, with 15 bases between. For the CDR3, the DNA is TGTGCCAGCATTCTGGGGGGCCTAGACAATGAGCAGTTCTTC. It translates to CASILGGLDNEQFF.

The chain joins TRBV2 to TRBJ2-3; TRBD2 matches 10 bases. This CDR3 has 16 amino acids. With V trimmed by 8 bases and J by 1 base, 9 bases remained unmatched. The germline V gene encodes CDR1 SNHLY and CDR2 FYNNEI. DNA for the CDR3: TGTGCCAGCGCGAGCGGGAGGGCCCGGGGCACAGATACGCAGTATTTT. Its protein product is CASASGRARGTDTQYF. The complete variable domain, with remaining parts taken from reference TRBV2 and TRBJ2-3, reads EPEVTQTPSHQVTQMGQEVILRCVPISNHLYFYWYRQILGQKVEFLVSFYNNEISEKSEIFDDQFSVERPDGSNFTLKIRSTKLEDSAMYFCASASGRARGTDTQYFGPGTRLTVL.

CDR3 region: CASIGRTVKVGKLFF. In DNA, the CDR3 is TGTGCCAGCATCGGGAGGACAGTAAAGGTCGGAAAACTGTTTTTT. The gene calls are TRBV28 and TRBJ1-4; D perhaps matches TRBD1 (6 bases). The germline V gene has CDR1 MDHEN and CDR2 SYDVKM. The CDR3 has 15 residues. Trimming cost V 7 bases and J 10 bases, with 22 bases left between them.

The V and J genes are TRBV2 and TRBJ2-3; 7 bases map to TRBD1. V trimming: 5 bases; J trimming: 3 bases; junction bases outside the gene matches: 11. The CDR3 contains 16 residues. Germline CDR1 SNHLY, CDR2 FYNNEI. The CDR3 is CASSNPDRAGTDTQYF. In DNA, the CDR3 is TGTGCCAGCAGTAACCCTGACAGGGCCGGTACAGATACGCAGTATTTT.

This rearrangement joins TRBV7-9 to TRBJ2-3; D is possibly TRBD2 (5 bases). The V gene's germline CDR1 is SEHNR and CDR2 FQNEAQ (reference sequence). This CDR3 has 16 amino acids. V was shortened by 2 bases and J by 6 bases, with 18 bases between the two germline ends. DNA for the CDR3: TGTGCCAGCAGCTTATCGAAGCGGACCGGGATTGATACGCAGTATTTT. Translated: CASSLSKRTGIDTQYF.

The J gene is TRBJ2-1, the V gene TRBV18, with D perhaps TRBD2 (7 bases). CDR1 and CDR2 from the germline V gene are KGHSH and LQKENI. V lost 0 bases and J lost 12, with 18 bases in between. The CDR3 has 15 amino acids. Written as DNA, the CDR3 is TGTGCCAGCTCACCACCGGCACAGGGAGGGGGGGTGCAGTTCTTC. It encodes CASSPPAQGGGVQFF.

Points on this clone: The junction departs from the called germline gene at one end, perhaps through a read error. The CDR3 loop reads CASSLAVLTDMQYF. The DNA for the CDR3 is TGTGCCAGCAGCTTGGCTGTACTCACAGATATGCAGTATTTT. The chain recombines TRBV5-4 with TRBJ2-3; no reliable D call. The CDR3 runs 14 residues. CDR1 is SGHNT, CDR2 YYREEE, per germline (reference sequence). Drawing the rest from reference TRBV5-4 and TRBJ2-3, the complete variable domain is ETGVTQSPTHLIKTRGQQVTLRCSSQSGHNTVSWYQQALGQGPQFIFQYYREEENGRGNFPPRFSGLQFPNYSSELNVNALELDDSALYLCASSLAVLTDMQYFGPGTRLTVL.

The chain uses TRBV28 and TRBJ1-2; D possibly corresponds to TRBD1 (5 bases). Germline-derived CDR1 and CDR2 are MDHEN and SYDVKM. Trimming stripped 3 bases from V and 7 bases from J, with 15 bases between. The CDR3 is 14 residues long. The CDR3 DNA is TGTGCCAGCAGTTTTGCCCCTACTAGGGGTGGCTACACCTTC. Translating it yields CASSFAPTRGGYTF.

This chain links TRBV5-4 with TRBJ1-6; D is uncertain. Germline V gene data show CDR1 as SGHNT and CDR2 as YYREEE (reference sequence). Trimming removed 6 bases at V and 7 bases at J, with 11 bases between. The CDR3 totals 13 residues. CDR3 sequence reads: CASTTFLNSPLHF. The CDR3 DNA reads TGTGCCAGCACCACGTTCCTGAATTCACCCCTCCACTTT.

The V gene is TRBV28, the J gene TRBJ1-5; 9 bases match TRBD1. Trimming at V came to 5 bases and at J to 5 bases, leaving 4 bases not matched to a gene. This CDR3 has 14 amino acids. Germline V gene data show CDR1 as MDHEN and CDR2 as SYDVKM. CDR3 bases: TGTGCCAGCAGTGCCGGGACAGGGCATCAGCCCCAGCATTTT. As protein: CASSAGTGHQPQHF.

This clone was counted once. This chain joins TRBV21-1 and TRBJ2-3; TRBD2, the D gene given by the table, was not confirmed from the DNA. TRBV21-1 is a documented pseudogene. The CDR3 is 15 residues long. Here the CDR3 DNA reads TGTGCCAGCAGCGAGGGTCCGGGAGGCACAGATACGCAGTATTTT. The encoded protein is CASSEGPGGTDTQYF.

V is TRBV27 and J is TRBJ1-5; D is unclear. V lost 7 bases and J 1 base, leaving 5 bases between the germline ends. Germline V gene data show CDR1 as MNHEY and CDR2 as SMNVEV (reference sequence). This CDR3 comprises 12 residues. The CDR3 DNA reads TGTGCCAGCAAGGGCAGCAATCAGCCCCAGCATTTT. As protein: CASKGSNQPQHF.

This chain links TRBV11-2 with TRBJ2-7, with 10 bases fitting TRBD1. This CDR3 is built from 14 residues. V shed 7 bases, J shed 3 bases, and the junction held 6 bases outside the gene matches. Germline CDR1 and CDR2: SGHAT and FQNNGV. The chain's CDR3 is CASKSGTGVYEQYF. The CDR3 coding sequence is TGTGCCAGCAAGAGCGGGACAGGGGTCTACGAGCAGTACTTC.

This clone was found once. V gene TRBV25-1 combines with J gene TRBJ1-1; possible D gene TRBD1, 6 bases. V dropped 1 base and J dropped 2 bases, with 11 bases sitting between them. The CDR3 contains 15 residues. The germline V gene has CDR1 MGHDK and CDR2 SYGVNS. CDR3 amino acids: CASSEWGHINTEAFF. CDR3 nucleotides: TGTGCCAGCAGTGAATGGGGACATATTAACACTGAAGCTTTCTTT.

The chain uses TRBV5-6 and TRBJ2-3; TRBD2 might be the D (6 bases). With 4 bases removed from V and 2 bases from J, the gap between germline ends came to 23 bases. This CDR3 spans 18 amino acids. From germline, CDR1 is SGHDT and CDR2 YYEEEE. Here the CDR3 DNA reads TGTGCCAGCAGCCCGGACTTGGGCGGGGTGTTTTCCACAGATACGCAGTATTTT. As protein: CASSPDLGGVFSTDTQYF.

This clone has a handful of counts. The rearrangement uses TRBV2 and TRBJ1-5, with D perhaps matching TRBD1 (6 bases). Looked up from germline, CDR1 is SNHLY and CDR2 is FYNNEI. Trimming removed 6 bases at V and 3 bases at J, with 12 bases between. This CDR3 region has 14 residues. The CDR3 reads CASRANRDNQPQHF. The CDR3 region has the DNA TGTGCCAGCAGAGCTAACAGGGACAATCAGCCCCAGCATTTT.

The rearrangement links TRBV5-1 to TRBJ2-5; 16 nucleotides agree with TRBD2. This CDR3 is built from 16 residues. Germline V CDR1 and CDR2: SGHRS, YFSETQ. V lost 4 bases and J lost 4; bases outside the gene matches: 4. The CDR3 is CASSPGLAGGGETQYF. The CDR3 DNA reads TGCGCCAGCAGCCCGGGACTAGCGGGAGGGGGAGAGACCCAGTACTTC.